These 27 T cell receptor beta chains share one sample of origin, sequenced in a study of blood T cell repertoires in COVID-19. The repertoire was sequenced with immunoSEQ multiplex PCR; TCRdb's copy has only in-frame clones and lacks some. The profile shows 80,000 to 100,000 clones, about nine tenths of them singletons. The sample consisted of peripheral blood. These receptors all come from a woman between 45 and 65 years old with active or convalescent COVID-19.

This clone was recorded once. DNA of the CDR3: TGTGCCAGCTCACCACCGTCCCGAGGTGAGCAGTTCTTC. It encodes CASSPPSRGEQFF. The chain has TRBV18 and TRBJ2-1; no definite D call. The germline gives CDR1 KGHSH, CDR2 LQKENI. V shed 0 bases and J shed 9 bases, with 9 bases lying between them. This CDR3 contains 13 residues.

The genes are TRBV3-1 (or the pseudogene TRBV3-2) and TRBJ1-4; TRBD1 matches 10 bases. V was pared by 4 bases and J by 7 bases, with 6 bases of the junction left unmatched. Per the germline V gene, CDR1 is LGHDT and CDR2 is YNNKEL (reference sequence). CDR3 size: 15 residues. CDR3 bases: TGTGCCAGCAGCCTCCGGACAGGGGGAGCTGAAAAACTGTTTTTT. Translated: CASSLRTGGAEKLFF.

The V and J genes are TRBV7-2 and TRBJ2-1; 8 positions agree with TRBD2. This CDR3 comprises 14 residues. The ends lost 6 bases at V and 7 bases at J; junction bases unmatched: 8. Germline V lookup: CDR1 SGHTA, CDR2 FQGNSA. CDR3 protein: CASSFSGVTNEQFF. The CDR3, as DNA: TGTGCCAGCAGTTTTAGCGGGGTTACTAATGAGCAGTTCTTC.

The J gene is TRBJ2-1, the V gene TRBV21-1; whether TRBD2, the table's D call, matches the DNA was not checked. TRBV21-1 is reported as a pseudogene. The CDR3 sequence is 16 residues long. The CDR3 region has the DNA TGTGCCAGCAGCCTAATTGTGCAGCGGGGTATCTATGAGCAGTTCTTC. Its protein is CASSLIVQRGIYEQFF.

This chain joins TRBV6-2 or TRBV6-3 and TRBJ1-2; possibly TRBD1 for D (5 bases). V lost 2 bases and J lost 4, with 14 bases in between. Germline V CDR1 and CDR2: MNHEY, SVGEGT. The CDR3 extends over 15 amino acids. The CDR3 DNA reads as TGTGCCAGCAGTTACGCTACGGTCGGGGGCTATGGCTACACCTTC. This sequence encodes CASSYATVGGYGYTF.

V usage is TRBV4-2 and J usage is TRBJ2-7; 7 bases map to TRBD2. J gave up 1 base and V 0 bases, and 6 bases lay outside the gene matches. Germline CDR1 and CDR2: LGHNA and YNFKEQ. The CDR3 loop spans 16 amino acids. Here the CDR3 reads CASSQDEGGGSYEQYF. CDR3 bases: TGTGCCAGCAGCCAAGATGAGGGCGGGGGATCCTACGAGCAGTACTTC.

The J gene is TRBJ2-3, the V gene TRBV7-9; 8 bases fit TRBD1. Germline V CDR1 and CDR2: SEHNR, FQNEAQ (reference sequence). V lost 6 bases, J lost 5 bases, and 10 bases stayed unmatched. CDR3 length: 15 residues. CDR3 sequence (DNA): TGTGCCAGCAGTCGCTCAGGGGGCTGGGGAGATACGCAGTATTTT. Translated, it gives CASSRSGGWGDTQYF.

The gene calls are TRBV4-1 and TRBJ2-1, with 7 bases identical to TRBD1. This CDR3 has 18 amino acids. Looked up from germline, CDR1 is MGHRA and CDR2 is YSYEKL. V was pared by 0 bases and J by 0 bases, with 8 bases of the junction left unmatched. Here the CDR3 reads CASSQDSEGASSYNEQFF. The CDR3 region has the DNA TGCGCCAGCAGCCAAGACAGTGAGGGGGCCAGCTCCTACAATGAGCAGTTCTTC.

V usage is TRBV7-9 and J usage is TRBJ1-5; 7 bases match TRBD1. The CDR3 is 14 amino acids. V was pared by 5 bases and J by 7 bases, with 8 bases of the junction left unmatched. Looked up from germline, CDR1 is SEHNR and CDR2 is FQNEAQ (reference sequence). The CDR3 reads CASSTTGEGQPQHF. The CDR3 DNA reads TGTGCCAGCAGCACAACAGGGGAAGGGCAGCCCCAGCATTTT.

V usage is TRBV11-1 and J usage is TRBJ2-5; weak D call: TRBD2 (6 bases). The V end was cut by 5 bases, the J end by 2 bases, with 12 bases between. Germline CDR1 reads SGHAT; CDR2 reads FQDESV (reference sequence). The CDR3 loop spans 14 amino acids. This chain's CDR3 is CASSHGTYQETQYF. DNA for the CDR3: TGTGCCAGCAGCCATGGGACTTATCAAGAGACCCAGTACTTC.

CDR3 sequence: CASSPPFRMNTEAFF. The CDR3 DNA follows: TGTGCCAGCAGCCCCCCTTTTCGTATGAACACTGAAGCTTTCTTT. The rearrangement links TRBV14 to TRBJ1-1; no firm D call. The V gene lost 4 bases and the J gene lost 0 bases, with 12 bases spanning the gap. CDR3 length equals 15 residues. Germline V gene lookup returns CDR1 SGHDN and CDR2 FVKESK.

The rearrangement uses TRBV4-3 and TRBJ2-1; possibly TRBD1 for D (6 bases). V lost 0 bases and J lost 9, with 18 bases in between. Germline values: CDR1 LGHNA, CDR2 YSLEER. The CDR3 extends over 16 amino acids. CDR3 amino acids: CASSQEDLGRGGEQFF. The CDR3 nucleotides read TGCGCCAGCAGCCAAGAGGATCTAGGCAGGGGCGGTGAGCAGTTCTTC.

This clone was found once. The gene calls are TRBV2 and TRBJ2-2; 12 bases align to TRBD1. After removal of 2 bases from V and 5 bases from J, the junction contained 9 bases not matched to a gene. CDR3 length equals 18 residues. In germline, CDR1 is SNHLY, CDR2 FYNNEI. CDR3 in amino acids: CASSEYGTGGAGTGELFF. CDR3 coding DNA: TGTGCCAGCAGTGAATATGGGACAGGGGGCGCGGGGACCGGGGAGCTGTTTTTT.

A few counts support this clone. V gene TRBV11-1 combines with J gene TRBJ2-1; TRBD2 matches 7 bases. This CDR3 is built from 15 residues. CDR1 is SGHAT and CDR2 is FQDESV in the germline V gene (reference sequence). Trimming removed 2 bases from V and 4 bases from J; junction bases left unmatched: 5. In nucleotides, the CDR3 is TGTGCCAGCAGCTTAAGGGACTACCTTTACAATGAGCAGTTCTTC. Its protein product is CASSLRDYLYNEQFF.

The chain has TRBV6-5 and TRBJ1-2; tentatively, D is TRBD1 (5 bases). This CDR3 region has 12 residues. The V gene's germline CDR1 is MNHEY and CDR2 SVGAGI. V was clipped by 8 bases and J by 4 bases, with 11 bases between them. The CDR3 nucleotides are TGTGCCAGCTCCCCTGGGGCCTATGGCTACACCTTC. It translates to CASSPGAYGYTF.

The CDR3 DNA is TGTGCCAGCGGCGTGGACAGGGGCAACACCGGGGAGCTGTTTTTT. Its translation: CASGVDRGNTGELFF. The chain couples TRBV7-3 to TRBJ2-2; 9 bases are a match to TRBD1. V dropped 8 bases and J dropped 2; count of bases not matched to a gene: 6. This CDR3 has 15 residues. The V gene's germline CDR1 is SGHTA and CDR2 FQGTGA.

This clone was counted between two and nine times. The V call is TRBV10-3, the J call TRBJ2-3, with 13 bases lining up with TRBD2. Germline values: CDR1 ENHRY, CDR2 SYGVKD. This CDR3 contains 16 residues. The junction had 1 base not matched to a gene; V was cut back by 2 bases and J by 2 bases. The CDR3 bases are TGTGCCATCAGTGAGACTAGCGGGGGGGCCACAGATACGCAGTATTTT. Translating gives CAISETSGGATDTQYF.

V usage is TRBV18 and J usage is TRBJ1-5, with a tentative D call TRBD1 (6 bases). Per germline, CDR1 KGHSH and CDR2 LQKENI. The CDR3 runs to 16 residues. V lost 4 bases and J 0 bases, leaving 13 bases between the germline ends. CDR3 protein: CASSQTGQSSNQPQHF. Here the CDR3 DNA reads TGTGCCAGCTCACAGACCGGACAGAGTAGCAATCAGCCCCAGCATTTT.

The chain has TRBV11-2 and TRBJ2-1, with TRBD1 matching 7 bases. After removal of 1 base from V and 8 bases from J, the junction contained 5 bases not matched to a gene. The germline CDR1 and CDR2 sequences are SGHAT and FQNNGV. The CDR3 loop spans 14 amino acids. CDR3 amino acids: CASSLARQGYEQFF. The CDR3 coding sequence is TGTGCCAGCAGCTTAGCACGACAGGGCTATGAGCAGTTCTTC.

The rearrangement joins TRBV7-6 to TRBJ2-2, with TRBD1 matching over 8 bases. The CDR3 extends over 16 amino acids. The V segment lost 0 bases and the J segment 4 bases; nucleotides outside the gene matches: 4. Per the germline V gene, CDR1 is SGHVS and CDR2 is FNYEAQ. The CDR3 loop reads CASSLAWQGATGELFF. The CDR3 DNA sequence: TGTGCCAGCAGCTTAGCGTGGCAGGGGGCCACCGGGGAGCTGTTTTTT.

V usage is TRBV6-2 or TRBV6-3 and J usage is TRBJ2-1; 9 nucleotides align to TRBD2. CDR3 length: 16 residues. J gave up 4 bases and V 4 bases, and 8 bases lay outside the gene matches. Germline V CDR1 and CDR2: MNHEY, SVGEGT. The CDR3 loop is CASSSATSGQYNEQFF. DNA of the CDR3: TGTGCCAGCAGTTCCGCGACTAGCGGACAATACAATGAGCAGTTCTTC.

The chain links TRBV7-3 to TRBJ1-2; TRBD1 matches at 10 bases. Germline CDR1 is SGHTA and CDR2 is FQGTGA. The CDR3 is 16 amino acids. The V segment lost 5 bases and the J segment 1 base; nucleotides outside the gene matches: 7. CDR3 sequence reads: CASSPTGGHRNYGYTF. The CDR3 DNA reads TGTGCCAGCAGCCCGACAGGGGGCCATCGTAACTATGGCTACACCTTC.

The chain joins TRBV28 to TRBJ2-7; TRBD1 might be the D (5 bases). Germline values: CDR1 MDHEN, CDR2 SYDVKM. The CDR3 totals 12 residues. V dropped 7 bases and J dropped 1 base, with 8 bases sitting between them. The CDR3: CASTAGSYEQYF. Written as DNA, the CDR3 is TGTGCCAGCACCGCAGGGTCCTACGAGCAGTACTTC.

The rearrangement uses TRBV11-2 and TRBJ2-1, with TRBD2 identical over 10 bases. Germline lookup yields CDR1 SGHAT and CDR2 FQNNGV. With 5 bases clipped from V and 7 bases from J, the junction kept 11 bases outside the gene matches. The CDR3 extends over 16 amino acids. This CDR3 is CASSLSGTSASNEQFF. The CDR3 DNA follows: TGTGCCAGCAGCCTCTCCGGGACTAGCGCCTCAAATGAGCAGTTCTTC.

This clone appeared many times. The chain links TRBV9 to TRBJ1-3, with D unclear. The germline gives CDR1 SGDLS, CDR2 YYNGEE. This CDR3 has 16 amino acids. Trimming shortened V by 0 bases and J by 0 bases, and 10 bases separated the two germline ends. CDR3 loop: CASSVDLRDSGNTIYF. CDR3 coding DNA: TGTGCCAGCAGCGTAGATCTCCGGGACTCTGGAAACACCATATATTTT.

The DNA for the CDR3 is TGTGCCAGCAGCCCAGGGGCGAGAAACACCATATATTTT. Its protein is CASSPGARNTIYF. The rearrangement links TRBV6-5 to TRBJ1-3, with D maybe TRBD1 (6 bases). This CDR3 is built from 13 residues. The ends were cut back, 6 bases at V and 5 bases at J, with 11 bases in the middle. From germline, CDR1 is MNHEY and CDR2 SVGAGI.

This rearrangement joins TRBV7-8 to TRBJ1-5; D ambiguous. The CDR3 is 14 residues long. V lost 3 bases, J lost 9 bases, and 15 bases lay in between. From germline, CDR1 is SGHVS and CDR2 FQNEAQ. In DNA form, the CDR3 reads TGTGCCAGCAGCTTGGAGAACCTTCCATCGCCCCAGCATTTT. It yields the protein CASSLENLPSPQHF. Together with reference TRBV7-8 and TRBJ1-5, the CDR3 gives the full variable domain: GAGVSQSPRYKVAKRGQDVALRCDPISGHVSLFWYQQALGQGPEFLTYFQNEAQLDKSGLPSDRFFAERPEGSVSTLKIQRTQQEDSAVYLCASSLENLPSPQHFGDGTRLSIL.